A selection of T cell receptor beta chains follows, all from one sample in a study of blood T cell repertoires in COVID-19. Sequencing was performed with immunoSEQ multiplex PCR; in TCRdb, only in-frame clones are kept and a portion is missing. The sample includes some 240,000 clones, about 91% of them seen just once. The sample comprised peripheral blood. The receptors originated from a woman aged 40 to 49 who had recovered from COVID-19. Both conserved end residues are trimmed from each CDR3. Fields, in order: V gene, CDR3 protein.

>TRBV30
AWRTSRPYGYT
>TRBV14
ASSQRTGGRETQY
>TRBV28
ASLRTGANYGYT
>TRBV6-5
ASTLIGGIGELF
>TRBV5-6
ASSLGAVAQHRGAQY
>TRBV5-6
ASSFSGAYYNEQF
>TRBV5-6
ATSLVTEAF
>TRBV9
ASSVAPGYPPGELF
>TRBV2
ATREGGRRSNQPQH
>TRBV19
ASSIAGGLATDTQY
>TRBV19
ASSSLTGWYEQY
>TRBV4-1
ASSQVGRPGEAF
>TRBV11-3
ASSFGRGSNEQY
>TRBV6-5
ASRRSLNTEAF
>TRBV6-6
ASTRTGGVTGELF
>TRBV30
AWSGSVTDTQY
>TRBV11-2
ASSLGTGVSNQPQH
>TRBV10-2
ASSSGQSYEQY
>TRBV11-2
ASSPGQGSNQPQH
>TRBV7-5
VRSLGGGSPLH